This T cell receptor (beta chain) emerged from a study of blood T cell repertoires in COVID-19. Study-wide background: In each case, the material was cDNA or gDNA derived from T cells, B-cell-depleted T cells, or PBMCs.

The germline CDR1 and CDR2 sequences are MDHEN and SYDVKM. Trimming cost V 5 bases and J 4 bases, with 14 bases left between them. There are 14 residues in the CDR3. Using immunoSEQ multiplex PCR, the repertoire was profiled, and TCRdb retains in-frame clones only, with some absent. There are about 350,000 clones in the sample; about 92% occur only once, and around 4% lies in the top ten. The sequence was obtained from a woman aged 55-69 years with COVID-19, enrolled during active disease. The sample consisted of peripheral blood. The gene calls are TRBV28 and TRBJ1-1; D not resolved. The CDR3 sequence is CASSPRSPITEAFF. Written as DNA, the CDR3 is TGTGCCAGCAGTCCGAGGAGTCCTATCACTGAAGCTTTCTTT.